The rows below give T cell receptor beta chains drawn from one sample of a study of post-analysis software for immune sequencing data. Each CDR3 protein gets one entry after TCRdb re-called the PCR reads with MiXCR. Among fewer than 600,000 distinct CDR3 sequences, around 40% were seen once, and the ten largest hold over 10%. The material sequenced was blood. The source of these receptors is a girl between 10 and 17 years old with multiple sclerosis. CDR3s include the opening cysteine and the closing phenylalanine or tryptophan. The D gene is left open where the match is weak. Expanded clones are given a class, and other clones once, few, many or no size at all.

TRBJ2-7,TRBV27,.,.,CASSWGGVYEQYF,TGTGCCAGCAGTTGGGGTGGGGTCTACGAGCAGTACTTC
TRBJ2-1,TRBV12-3/TRBV12-4,TRBD1,.,CASRGTGYFTEQFF,TGTGCCAGCAGGGGGACAGGATACTTTACCGAGCAGTTCTTC
TRBJ2-1,TRBV6-2/TRBV6-3,TRBD2,few,CASSPGLSYNEQFF,TGTGCCAGCAGCCCGGGACTATCCTACAATGAGCAGTTCTTC
TRBJ1-1,TRBV5-1,TRBD1,many,CASSPGQQNTEAFF,TGCGCCAGCAGCCCGGGACAGCAGAACACTGAAGCTTTCTTT
TRBJ2-5,TRBV6-5,TRBD2,many,CASSRGGQETQYF,TGTGCCAGCAGCCGGGGGGGGCAAGAGACCCAGTACTTC
TRBJ2-1,TRBV6-5,.,few,CASSPPGASYNEQFF,TGTGCCAGCAGCCCACCGGGAGCCTCCTACAATGAGCAGTTCTTC
TRBJ1-6,TRBV20-1,.,.,CSASPGVSSPLHF,TGCAGTGCTAGTCCTGGGGTTAGTTCACCCCTCCACTTT
TRBJ1-2,TRBV5-5,.,.,CASSLAGVGGYGYTF,TGTGCCAGCAGCTTGGCCGGTGTCGGGGGATATGGCTACACCTTC
TRBJ1-1,TRBV5-5,TRBD1,.,CASSLVGTGRGEAFF,TGTGCCAGCAGCTTGGTGGGGACAGGGCGGGGTGAAGCTTTCTTT
TRBJ1-5,TRBV20-1,.,once,CSAPLGGYSNQPQHF,TGCAGTGCCCCCTTGGGGGGCTATAGCAATCAGCCCCAGCATTTT
TRBJ2-5,TRBV9,TRBD2,.,CASSPWASGKETQYF,TGTGCCAGCAGCCCGTGGGCTAGCGGAAAAGAGACCCAGTACTTC
TRBJ2-5,TRBV20-1,TRBD1,.,CSARVRGQGAKYF,TGCAGTGCTAGGGTCCGAGGGCAGGGGGCTAAGTACTTC
TRBJ2-7,TRBV5-1,.,.,CASSLGTTGHEQYF,TGCGCCAGCAGCTTGGGGACAACCGGCCACGAGCAGTACTTC
TRBJ2-5,TRBV5-1,TRBD2,few,CASSPGTSGRKETQYF,TGCGCCAGCAGCCCCGGGACTAGCGGGAGGAAGGAGACCCAGTACTTC
TRBJ2-1,TRBV20-1,TRBD2,.,CSAPGLAEYNEQFF,TGCAGTGCCCCGGGACTAGCGGAATACAATGAGCAGTTCTTC
TRBJ2-1,TRBV28,.,few,CASSLRGGLSANEQFF,TGTGCCAGCAGTTTACGAGGGGGGCTCTCCGCCAATGAGCAGTTCTTC
TRBJ2-1,TRBV14,TRBD2,.,CASSQQLSGVHEQFF,TGTGCCAGCAGCCAGCAACTTAGCGGGGTCCATGAGCAGTTCTTC
TRBJ2-7,TRBV7-9,TRBD1,.,CASSRRTGDSYEQYF,TGTGCCAGCAGTCGAAGGACAGGGGACTCCTACGAGCAGTACTTC
TRBJ2-5,TRBV5-1,.,.,CASRMTGGETQYF,TGCGCCAGCAGAATGACAGGCGGGGAGACCCAGTACTTC
TRBJ2-3,TRBV2,.,few,CASSVEVDRDTQYF,TGTGCCAGCAGTGTGGAGGTAGACCGGGATACGCAGTATTTT